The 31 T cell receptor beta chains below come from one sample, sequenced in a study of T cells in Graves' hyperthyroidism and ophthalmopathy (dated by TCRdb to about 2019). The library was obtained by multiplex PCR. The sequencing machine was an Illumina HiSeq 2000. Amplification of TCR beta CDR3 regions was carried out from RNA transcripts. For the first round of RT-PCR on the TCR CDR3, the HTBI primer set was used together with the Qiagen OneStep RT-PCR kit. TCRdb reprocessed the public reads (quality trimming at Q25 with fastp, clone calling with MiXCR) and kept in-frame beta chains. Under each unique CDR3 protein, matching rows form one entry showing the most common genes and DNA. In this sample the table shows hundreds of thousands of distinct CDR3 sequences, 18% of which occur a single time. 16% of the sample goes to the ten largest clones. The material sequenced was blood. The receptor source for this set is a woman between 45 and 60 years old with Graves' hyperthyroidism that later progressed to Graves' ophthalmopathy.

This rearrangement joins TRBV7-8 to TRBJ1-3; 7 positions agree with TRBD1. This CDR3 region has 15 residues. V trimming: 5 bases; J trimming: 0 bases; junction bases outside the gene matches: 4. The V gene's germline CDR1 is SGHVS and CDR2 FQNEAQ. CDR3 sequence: CASSPDRPSGNTIYF. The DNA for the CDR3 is TGTGCCAGCAGCCCGGACAGGCCCTCTGGAAACACCATATATTTT.

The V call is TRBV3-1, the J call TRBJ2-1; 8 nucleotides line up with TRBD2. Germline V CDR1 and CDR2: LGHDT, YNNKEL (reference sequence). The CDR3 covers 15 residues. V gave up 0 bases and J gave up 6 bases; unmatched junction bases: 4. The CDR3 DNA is TGTGCCAGCAGCCAAGATCTCACTAGCGGCAATGAGCAGTTCTTC. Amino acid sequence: CASSQDLTSGNEQFF.

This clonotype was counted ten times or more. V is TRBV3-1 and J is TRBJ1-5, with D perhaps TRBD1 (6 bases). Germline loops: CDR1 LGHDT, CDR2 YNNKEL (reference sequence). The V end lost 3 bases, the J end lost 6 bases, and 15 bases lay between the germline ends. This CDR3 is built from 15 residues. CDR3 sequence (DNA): TGTGCCAGCAGCCAGAGTACAGGGCGCGGTCAGCCCCAGCATTTT. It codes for CASSQSTGRGQPQHF.

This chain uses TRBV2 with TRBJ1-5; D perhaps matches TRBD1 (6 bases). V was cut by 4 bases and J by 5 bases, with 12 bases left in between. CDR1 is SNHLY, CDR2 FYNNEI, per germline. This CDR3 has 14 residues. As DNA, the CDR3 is TGTGCCAGCAGTGTAAGGGGGGCGGATCAGCCCCAGCATTTT. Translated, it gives CASSVRGADQPQHF.

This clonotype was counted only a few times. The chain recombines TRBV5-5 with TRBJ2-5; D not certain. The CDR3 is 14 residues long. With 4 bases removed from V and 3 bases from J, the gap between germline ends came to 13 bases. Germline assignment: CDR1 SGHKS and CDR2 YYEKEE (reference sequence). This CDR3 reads CASSDPRFEETQYF. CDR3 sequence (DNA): TGTGCCAGCAGCGACCCGAGGTTTGAAGAGACCCAGTACTTC.

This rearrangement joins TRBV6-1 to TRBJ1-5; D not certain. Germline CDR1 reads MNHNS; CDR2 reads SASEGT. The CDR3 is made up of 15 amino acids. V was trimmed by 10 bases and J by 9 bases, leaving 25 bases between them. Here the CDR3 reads CAISPTVPALGPQHF. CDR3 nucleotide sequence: TGTGCCATCTCCCCAACAGTTCCCGCCTTAGGGCCCCAGCATTTT.

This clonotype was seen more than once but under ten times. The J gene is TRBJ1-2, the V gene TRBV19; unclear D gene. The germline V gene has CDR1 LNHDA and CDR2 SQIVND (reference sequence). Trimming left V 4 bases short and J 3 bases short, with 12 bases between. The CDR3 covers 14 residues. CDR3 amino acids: CASSTQGSYYGYTF. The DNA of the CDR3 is TGTGCCAGTAGTACCCAAGGCTCCTACTATGGCTACACCTTC.

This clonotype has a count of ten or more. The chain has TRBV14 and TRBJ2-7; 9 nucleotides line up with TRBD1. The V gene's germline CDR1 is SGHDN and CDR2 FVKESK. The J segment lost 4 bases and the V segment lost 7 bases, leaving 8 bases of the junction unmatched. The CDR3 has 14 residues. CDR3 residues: CASNPGQGMYEQYF. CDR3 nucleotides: TGTGCCAGCAACCCGGGACAGGGTATGTACGAGCAGTACTTC.

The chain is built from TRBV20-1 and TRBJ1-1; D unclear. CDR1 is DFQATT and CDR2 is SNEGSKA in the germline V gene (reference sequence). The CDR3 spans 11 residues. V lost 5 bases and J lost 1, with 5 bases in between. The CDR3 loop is CSAYKNTEAFF. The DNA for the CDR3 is TGCAGTGCTTACAAGAACACTGAAGCTTTCTTT.

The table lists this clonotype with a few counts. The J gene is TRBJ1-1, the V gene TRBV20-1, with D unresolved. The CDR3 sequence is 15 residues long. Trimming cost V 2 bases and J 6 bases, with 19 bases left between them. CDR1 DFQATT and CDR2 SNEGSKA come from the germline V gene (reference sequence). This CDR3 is CSARRSDGQASEAFF. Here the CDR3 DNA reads TGCAGTGCTAGACGATCCGACGGGCAGGCGTCTGAAGCTTTCTTT.

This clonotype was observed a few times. CDR3 in amino acids: CASSHNYEQYF. DNA for the CDR3: TGTGCCAGCAGTCACAACTATGAGCAGTACTTC. The rearrangement joins TRBV6-1 to TRBJ2-7; no firm D call. V lost 5 bases and J lost 7, with 9 bases in between. The germline CDR1 and CDR2 sequences are MNHNS and SASEGT. The CDR3 has 11 residues.

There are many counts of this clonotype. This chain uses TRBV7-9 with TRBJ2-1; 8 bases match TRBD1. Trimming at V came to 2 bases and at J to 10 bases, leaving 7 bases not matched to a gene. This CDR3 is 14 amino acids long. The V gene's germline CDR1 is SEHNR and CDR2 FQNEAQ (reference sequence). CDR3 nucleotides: TGTGCCAGCAGCTTAAACAGGGGGGTTTACGAGCAGTTCTTC. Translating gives CASSLNRGVYEQFF.

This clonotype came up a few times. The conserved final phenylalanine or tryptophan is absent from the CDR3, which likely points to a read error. CDR3 loop: CASSESGNGSPLHL. In DNA, the CDR3 is TGTGCCAGCAGCGAGAGTGGGAATGGGTCACCCCTCCACCTT. This chain joins TRBV7-9 and TRBJ1-6; D not resolved. The germline V and J ends were trimmed by 5 bases and 10 bases, with 15 bases remaining between them. The CDR3 spans 14 residues. The germline V gene encodes CDR1 SEHNR and CDR2 FQNEAQ (reference sequence).

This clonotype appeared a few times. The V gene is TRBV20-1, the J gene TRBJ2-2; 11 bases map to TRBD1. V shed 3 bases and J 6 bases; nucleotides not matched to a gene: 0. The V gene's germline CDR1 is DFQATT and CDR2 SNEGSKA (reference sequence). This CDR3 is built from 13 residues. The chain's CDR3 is CSARGQGAGELFF. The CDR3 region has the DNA TGCAGTGCTAGGGGACAGGGGGCCGGGGAGCTGTTTTTT.

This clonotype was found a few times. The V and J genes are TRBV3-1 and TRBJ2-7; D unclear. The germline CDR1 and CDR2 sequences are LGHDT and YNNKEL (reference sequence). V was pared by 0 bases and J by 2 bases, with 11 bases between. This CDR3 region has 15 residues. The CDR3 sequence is CASSQDWAGAYEQYF. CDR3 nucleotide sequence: TGTGCCAGCAGCCAAGATTGGGCAGGAGCCTACGAGCAGTACTTC.

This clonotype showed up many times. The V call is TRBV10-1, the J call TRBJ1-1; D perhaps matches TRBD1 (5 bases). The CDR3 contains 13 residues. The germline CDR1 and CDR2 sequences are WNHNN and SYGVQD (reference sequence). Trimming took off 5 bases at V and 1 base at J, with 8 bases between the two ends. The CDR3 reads CASSRGSNTEAFF. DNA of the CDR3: TGCGCCAGCAGTCGGGGGTCGAACACTGAAGCTTTCTTT.

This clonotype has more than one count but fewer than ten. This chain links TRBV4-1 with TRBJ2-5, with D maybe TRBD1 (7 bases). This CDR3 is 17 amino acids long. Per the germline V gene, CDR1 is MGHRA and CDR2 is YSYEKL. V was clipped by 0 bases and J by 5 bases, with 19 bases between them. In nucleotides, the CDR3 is TGCGCCAGCAGCCAAGATCGGAGGGGGCACCAGGGGGAGACCCAGTACTTC. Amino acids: CASSQDRRGHQGETQYF.

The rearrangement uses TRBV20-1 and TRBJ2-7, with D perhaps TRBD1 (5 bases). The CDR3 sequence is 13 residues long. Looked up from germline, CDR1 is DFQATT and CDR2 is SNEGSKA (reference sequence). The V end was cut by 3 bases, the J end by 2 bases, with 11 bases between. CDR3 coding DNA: TGCAGTGCTAGTCGCAGGGCGACCTACGAGCAGTACTTC. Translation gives CSASRRATYEQYF.

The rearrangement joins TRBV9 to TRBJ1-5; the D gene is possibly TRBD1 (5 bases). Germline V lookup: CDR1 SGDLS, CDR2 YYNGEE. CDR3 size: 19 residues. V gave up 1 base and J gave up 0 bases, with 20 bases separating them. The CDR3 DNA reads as TGTGCCAGCAGCGTATCGGATCCGGGACCTCGTTATAGCAATCAGCCCCAGCATTTT. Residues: CASSVSDPGPRYSNQPQHF.

CDR3 region: CASMTSGVAYEQYF. CDR3 DNA: TGTGCCAGCATGACGTCAGGGGTCGCCTACGAGCAGTACTTC. This sequence joins TRBV2 and TRBJ2-7; weak D call: TRBD1 (6 bases). Germline V gives CDR1 SNHLY, CDR2 FYNNEI. The CDR3 contains 14 residues. The ends were cut back, 7 bases at V and 2 bases at J, with 15 bases in the middle.

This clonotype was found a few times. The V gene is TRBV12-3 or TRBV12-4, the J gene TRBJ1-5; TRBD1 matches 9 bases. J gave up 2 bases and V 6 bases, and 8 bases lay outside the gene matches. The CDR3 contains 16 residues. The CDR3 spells CASRIQGAGGNQPQHF. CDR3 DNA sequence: TGTGCCAGCAGGATACAGGGGGCCGGGGGCAATCAGCCCCAGCATTTT.

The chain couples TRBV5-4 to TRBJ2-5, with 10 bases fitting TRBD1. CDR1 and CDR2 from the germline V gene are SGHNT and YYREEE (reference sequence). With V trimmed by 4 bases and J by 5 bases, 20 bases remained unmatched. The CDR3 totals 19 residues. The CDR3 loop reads CASSPAVLIRDRGWETQYF. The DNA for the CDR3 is TGTGCCAGCAGCCCAGCTGTATTAATCCGGGACAGGGGTTGGGAGACCCAGTACTTC.

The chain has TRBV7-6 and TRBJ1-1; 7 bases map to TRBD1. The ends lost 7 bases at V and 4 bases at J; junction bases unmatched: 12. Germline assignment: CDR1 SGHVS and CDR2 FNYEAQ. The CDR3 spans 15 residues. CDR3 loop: CASTSGGVASTEAFF. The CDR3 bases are TGTGCCAGCACGTCAGGGGGGGTAGCTAGCACTGAAGCTTTCTTT.

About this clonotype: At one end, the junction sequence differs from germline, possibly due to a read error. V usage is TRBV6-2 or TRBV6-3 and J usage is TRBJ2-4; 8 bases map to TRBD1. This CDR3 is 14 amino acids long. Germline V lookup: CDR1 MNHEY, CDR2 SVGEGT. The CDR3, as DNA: TGTGCCAGCAGCGAATACAGGGGGGAAAACATTCGGTACTTC. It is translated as CASSEYRGENIRYF.

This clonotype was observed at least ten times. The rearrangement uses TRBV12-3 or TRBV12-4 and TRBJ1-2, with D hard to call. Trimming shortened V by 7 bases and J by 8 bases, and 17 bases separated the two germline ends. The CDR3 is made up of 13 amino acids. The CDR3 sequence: CASTLGADRGYTF. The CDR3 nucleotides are TGTGCCAGCACCCTCGGAGCGGATAGGGGCTACACCTTC.

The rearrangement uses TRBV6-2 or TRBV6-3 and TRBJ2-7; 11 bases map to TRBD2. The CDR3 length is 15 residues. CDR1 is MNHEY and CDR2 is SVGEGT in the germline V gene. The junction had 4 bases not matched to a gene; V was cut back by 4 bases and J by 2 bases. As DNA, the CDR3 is TGTGCCAGCAGTTCCCGACTAGCGGGGACCTACGAGCAGTACTTC. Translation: CASSSRLAGTYEQYF.

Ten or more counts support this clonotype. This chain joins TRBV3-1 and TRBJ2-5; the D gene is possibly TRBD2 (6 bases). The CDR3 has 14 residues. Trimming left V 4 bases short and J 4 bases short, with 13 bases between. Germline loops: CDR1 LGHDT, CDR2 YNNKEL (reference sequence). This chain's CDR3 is CASSPGTFVETQYF. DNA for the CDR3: TGTGCCAGCAGCCCGGGGACTTTCGTAGAGACCCAGTACTTC.

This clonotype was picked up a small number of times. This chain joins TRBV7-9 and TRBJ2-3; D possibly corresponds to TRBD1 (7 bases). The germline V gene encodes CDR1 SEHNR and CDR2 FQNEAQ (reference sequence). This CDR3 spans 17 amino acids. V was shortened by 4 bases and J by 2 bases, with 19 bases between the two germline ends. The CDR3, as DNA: TGTGCCAGCAGCTGGCCGATCAGCAGGGGGGCCACAGATACGCAGTATTTT. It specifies CASSWPISRGATDTQYF.

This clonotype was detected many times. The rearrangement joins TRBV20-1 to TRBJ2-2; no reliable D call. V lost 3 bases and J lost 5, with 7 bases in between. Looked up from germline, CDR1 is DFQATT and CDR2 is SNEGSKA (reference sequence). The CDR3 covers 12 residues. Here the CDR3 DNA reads TGCAGTGCTAGGCCTTTAACCGGGGAGCTGTTTTTT. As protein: CSARPLTGELFF.

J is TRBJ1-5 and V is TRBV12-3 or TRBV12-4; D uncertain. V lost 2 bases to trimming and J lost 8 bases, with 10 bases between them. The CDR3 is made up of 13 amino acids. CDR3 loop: CASSLRVFEPQHF. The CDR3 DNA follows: TGTGCCAGCAGTTTAAGGGTTTTTGAGCCCCAGCATTTT.

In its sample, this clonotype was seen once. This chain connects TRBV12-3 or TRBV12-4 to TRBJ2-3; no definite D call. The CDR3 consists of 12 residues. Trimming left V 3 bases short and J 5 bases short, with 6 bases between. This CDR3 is CASSFMGDTQYF. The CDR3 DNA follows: TGTGCCAGCAGTTTTATGGGAGATACGCAGTATTTT.